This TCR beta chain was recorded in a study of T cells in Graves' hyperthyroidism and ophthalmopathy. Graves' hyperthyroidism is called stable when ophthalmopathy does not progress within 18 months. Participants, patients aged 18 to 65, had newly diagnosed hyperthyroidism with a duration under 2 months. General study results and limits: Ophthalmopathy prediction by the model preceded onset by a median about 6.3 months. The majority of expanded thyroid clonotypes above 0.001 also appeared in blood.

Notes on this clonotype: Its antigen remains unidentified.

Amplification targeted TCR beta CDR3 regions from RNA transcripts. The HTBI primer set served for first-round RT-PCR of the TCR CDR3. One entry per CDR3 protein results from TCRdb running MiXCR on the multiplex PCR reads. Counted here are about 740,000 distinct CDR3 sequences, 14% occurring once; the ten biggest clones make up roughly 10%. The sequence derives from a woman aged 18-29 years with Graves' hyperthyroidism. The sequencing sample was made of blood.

The CDR3 here is CASSLGRGSGDTQYF. For the CDR3, the DNA is TGTGCCAGCAGTTTAGGTCGCGGGAGTGGAGATACGCAGTATTTT. The rearrangement joins TRBV12-3 or TRBV12-4 to TRBJ2-3; 7 bases line up with TRBD2. Unmatched junction bases numbered 6, after V lost 1 base and J lost 5 bases. The CDR3 covers 15 residues.